A single sample gave rise to the 9 T cell receptor beta chains below, sequenced in a study of blood T cell repertoires in COVID-19. Assay used: immunoSEQ multiplex PCR; TCRdb lists only in-frame clones, some missing. The data hold 350,000 to 450,000 clones, with about 85% observed a single time. Sequenced material: peripheral blood. Source of these receptors: a woman in her late teens or twenties with acute or convalescent COVID-19.

The genes are TRBV9 and TRBJ1-5, with 8 positions matching TRBD1. V gave up 0 bases and J gave up 6 bases; unmatched junction bases: 5. From germline, CDR1 is SGDLS and CDR2 YYNGEE. The CDR3 has 15 amino acids. Here the CDR3 reads CASSVDGQGGQPQHF. DNA of the CDR3: TGTGCCAGCAGCGTAGATGGACAGGGAGGTCAGCCCCAGCATTTT.

The chain has TRBV28 and TRBJ1-5; a possible D gene is TRBD1 (5 bases). The CDR3 consists of 17 residues. V lost 5 bases and J lost 4, with 21 bases in between. Germline V gene data show CDR1 as MDHEN and CDR2 as SYDVKM. CDR3 DNA: TGTGCCAGCAGTACCCAAGGGAGAAGGGGAGGGAATCAGCCCCAGCATTTT. It codes for CASSTQGRRGGNQPQHF. Full variable domain (outside the CDR3, taken from reference TRBV28 and TRBJ1-5): DVKVTQSSRYLVKRTGEKVFLECVQDMDHENMFWYRQDPGLGLRLIYFSYDVKMKEKGDIPEGYSVSREKKERFSLILESASTNQTSMYLCASSTQGRRGGNQPQHFGDGTRLSIL.

The V and J genes are TRBV5-1 and TRBJ2-7; possible D gene TRBD2, 5 bases. Trimming took off 1 base at V and 7 bases at J, with 9 bases between the two ends. The CDR3 has 12 amino acids. The germline V gene has CDR1 SGHRS and CDR2 YFSETQ. CDR3: CASSLSRGEQYF. CDR3 in DNA: TGCGCCAGCAGCTTGTCCCGCGGGGAGCAGTACTTC.

This clone has a handful of counts. The V call is TRBV27, the J call TRBJ1-5, with 7 positions matching TRBD1. With V trimmed by 6 bases and J by 6 bases, 11 bases remained unmatched. The CDR3 runs to 15 residues. Germline CDR1 reads MNHEY; CDR2 reads SMNVEV (reference sequence). The CDR3 region is CASRRTGERVQPQHF. The CDR3 coding sequence is TGTGCCAGCAGACGAACAGGGGAGCGGGTTCAGCCCCAGCATTTT.

V is TRBV5-4 and J is TRBJ2-4, with D unclear. The CDR3 spans 15 residues. Trimming took 0 bases from V and 6 from J, leaving 13 bases between them. From germline, CDR1 is SGHNT and CDR2 YYREEE (reference sequence). The CDR3 nucleotides read TGTGCCAGCAGCTTGGGTGGCGGCTGGAGAAACATTCAGTACTTC. Translating it yields CASSLGGGWRNIQYF.

This clone was seen more than once but under ten times. Additional DNA sequences in this sample encode the identical CDR3. The J gene is TRBJ1-1, the V gene TRBV6-5; D remains ambiguous. The V end was cut by 6 bases, the J end by 1 base, with 6 bases between. The V gene's germline CDR1 is MNHEY and CDR2 SVGAGI. The CDR3 is 12 residues long. DNA for the CDR3: TGTGCCAGCAGCCTGGCGAACACTGAAGCTTTCTTT. Protein sequence: CASSLANTEAFF.

V gene TRBV29-1 combines with J gene TRBJ1-1, with D perhaps matching TRBD1 (5 bases). Germline V CDR1 and CDR2: SQVTM, ANQGSEA. This CDR3 spans 12 amino acids. V was shortened by 6 bases and J by 1 base, with 9 bases between the two germline ends. CDR3: CSVLGQNTEAFF. CDR3 sequence (DNA): TGCAGCGTCCTTGGACAGAACACTGAAGCTTTCTTT.

The J gene is TRBJ1-1, the V gene TRBV6-5; 7 nucleotides agree with TRBD1. CDR3 length equals 14 residues. In germline, CDR1 is MNHEY, CDR2 SVGAGI. V shed 6 bases, J shed 3 bases, and the junction held 7 bases outside the gene matches. Here the CDR3 reads CASRPHRGDTEAFF. As DNA, the CDR3 is TGTGCCAGCAGACCACACAGGGGTGACACTGAAGCTTTCTTT.

This clone has just a few counts. The chain couples TRBV5-5 to TRBJ1-1, with TRBD1 as a possible D gene (6 bases). CDR3 size: 15 residues. CDR1 and CDR2 (germline): SGHKS, YYEKEE (reference sequence). Trimming pared 4 bases from V and 10 bases from J, leaving 23 bases between. CDR3 bases: TGTGCCAGCAGCCTTGATTACAGGGATTCGTTACGAGCTTTCTTT. Translating gives CASSLDYRDSLRAFF.